This TCR beta chain came from a study of blood T cell repertoires in COVID-19 (dated by TCRdb to 2019 to 2021). Broadly, across the study: Samples covering the acute and convalescent phases of COVID-19 were provided by collaborators in the United States, Italy and Spain. Where available, HLA class I and class II types were taken from metadata supplied by the sample provider and were not determined by assay-based typing. A freely available public database, intended as a resource for researchers studying the immune response to SARS-CoV-2, is where the repertoires were released. The prospective study material was composed of cDNA or gDNA derived from T cells, B-cell-depleted T cells, or PBMCs. Deeply sampled blood TCRbeta repertoires from subjects exposed to, actively infected with, or recovered from COVID-19 were included in the dataset. The samples were drawn from two sources: the first 160 participants of the ongoing ImmuneRACE study, and 1,000 to 1,500 subjects contributed by 6 global collaborators. Nearly every sample came with metadata listing a de-identified subject ID, COVID-19 status, age in years and sex.

This clone was picked up a small number of times. No antigen is known for it. Base qualities are not provided; no much larger clone lies one nucleotide away. A second Seattle source provided samples from volunteer blood donors who had recovered from COVID-19. Each collaborating institution followed its own protocols to collect whole blood in K2EDTA tubes. For TCRbeta analysis, collaborators shipped samples in one of three forms: frozen whole blood, isolated PBMCs, or DNA extracted from either of those sample types. Overall study outcomes, separate from this receptor: The amount of clinical and demographic metadata varied by source and participant and was provided uncurated.

Its CDR3 holds 11 amino acids, cysteine through phenylalanine. Only CDR3 DNA is held: 33 bases, read in frame from base 1. V loses 11 bases at its end and J loses 4 bases; junction bases beyond the gene matches: 4. CDR1 and CDR2, looked up from the germline V gene, are LGHNA and YNFKEQ. TCRbeta CDR3 regions were amplified from genomic DNA using the immunoSEQ Assay, a bias-controlled multiplex PCR. In the authors' own workflow: Within the assay, amplification of reference gene primers was used to estimate how many nucleated cells each sample contained. To quantify the absolute abundance of each unique TCRbeta CDR3 rearrangement, sequence reads were collapsed and filtered. For each sample, productive Simpson clonality was calculated as the square root of Simpson's diversity index across productive rearrangements. Drawn from immuneACCESS, this table holds only the in-frame rearrangements with V and J called that TCRdb kept. Clones are partly lost; checked studies trace under half to an unresolved V gene and leave the rest unexplained. That table supplies the V and J calls and clone size; D and trimming were determined from the DNA. The sample contains some 240,000 clones, roughly 84% of them found a single time. Together, the top ten hold 1.5% of the sample.

This receptor was identified in a woman aged 40 to 55 who had recovered from COVID-19. Sequencing was carried out using peripheral blood. Here the chain combines TRBV4-2 and TRBJ2-7, with 8 central nucleotides matching TRBD1. The nucleotide sequence is given as TGTGCCGCAGGGGGCGGTTACGAGCAGTACTTC. Its coded protein is CAAGGGYEQYF.